This TCR beta chain was obtained from a study of graft-versus-host responses after intestinal transplantation (dated by TCRdb to 2020 to 2023). About the study as a whole: The transplants that recipients got were multivisceral, liver-intestinal, or isolated intestinal. Rather than going through the commercial service, samples from three later patients were sequenced in-house on an Illumina MiSeq and processed with MiXCR. Anti-thymocyte globulin induction was given to all recipients, followed by maintenance tacrolimus and steroids for approximately three years. A peak of at least 4% donor T cells among recipient peripheral blood mononuclear cells was the definition used for donor T cell macrochimerism. To identify alloreactive clones, pre-transplant mixed lymphocyte reaction products were sequenced and then compared with unstimulated pre-transplant donor and recipient T cells. Of the 20 to 30 intestinal transplant recipients enrolled in the cohort, one of whom was a retransplant, a few patients without pretransplant specimens were excluded. Bulk TCR-beta CDR3 sequencing was used to track graft-versus-host and host-versus-graft alloreactive T cell clones in the graft, circulation and bone marrow after intestinal transplantation.

Sample time point, as interpreted from the label and publication: cells obtained before transplantation from donor or recipient. In the mixed lymphocyte reactions, 200,000 CFSE-labeled pre-transplant responders were plated with 200,000 irradiated violet-dye-labeled stimulators and cultured for more than five days. After the mixed lymphocyte reaction, proliferating CD3+CD4+CFSE-low and CD3+CD8+CFSE-low responder cells were FACS-sorted on a BD Influx sorter. The library was prepared using the immunoSEQ multiplex PCR assay. For most patients, genomic DNA was isolated using the Qiagen DNeasy Blood and Tissue Kit and was shipped frozen to Adaptive Biotechnologies for TCR sequencing. For most patients, genomic DNA was subjected to high-throughput TCR-beta CDR3 sequencing by Adaptive Biotechnologies. Per the original workflow: Adaptive's ImmunoSEQ software was the source of the TCR sequencing data for 15 to 20 patients, while a few other patients were processed with MiXCR and VDJtools. CD4 versus CD8 sorting errors were corrected by removing sequences found in both subsets at a frequency ratio below 5:1. CDR3 nucleotide sequences shared between donor and recipient were removed because their origin could not be assigned. Alloreactive clones required at least 2-fold expansion over unstimulated cells and minimum CFSE-low frequency of 0.002% (template counts) or 0.001% (read counts). A clone was considered mappable if detected in the sequenced pre-transplant spleen, lymph node, or MLR CFSE-low populations of the donor or recipient. The cumulative frequency of alloreactive clones was calculated as a percentage of all sequences, weighted by copy number. TCRdb provides this immuneACCESS table in a form limited to in-frame rearrangements. Some clones are lacking; in checked studies, under half of them reflect an unresolved V gene, and why the rest are absent is not known. The V and J calls and the clone size are those of that table, but D and trimming were determined from the DNA. The sample profile shows over 20,000 clones; under 50% of them were found once. The top ten hold 0.7% to 0.9% of the sample.

This clone came up a few times. Relative to the germline gene, one junction end is altered; a read error may explain this. There are 16 amino acids in the CDR3, from cysteine to phenylalanine inclusive. CDR3 DNA is the only sequence kept; it has 48 bases, read in frame from the first base. From the germline V gene, CDR1 is SGDLS and CDR2 is YYNGEE. The paper's findings and limits, for the study overall: GvH clones were found in recipient bone marrow, and some of the GvH clones appeared earlier in ileal mucosa or blood, which is consistent with an intestinal mucosal origin. Peak levels of circulating GvH clones were associated with declines in HvG clones early after transplant. High GvH to HvG T cell clonal ratios were observed in the allografts of patients with donor T cell macrochimerism. Conclusions were limited by the relatively low number and heterogeneity of intestinal transplant patients.

This chain is built from TRBV9 and TRBJ2-7; 7 nucleotides in the junction match TRBD1. The sequence derives from a human patient who received an intestinal transplant. The sample in question was alloreactive CD4+ T cells from a mixed lymphocyte reaction culture, obtained before intestinal transplant. Read against the paper, the sample's cell subset or site label means: CFSE-low proliferating T cells sorted from roughly six-day pre-transplant mixed lymphocyte reaction (GvH or HvG direction). The bases read TGTGCCAGCAGCGTAGGGACAGGTTCTTTCTCCAACGAGCAGTACTTC. Its coded protein is CASSVGTGSFSNEQYF.